This passage covers 14 T cell receptor beta chains from one sample sequenced in a study of Graves' ophthalmopathy and Graves' hyperthyroidism. Transcripts of RNA were the source for amplifying TCR beta CDR3 regions. In the first round, RT-PCR was carried out with HTBI primers, and a multiplex PCR formed the second round. In TCRdb, the multiplex PCR reads were re-called with MiXCR into one record per CDR3 protein. Of just over 600,000 distinct CDR3 sequences in the sample, roughly 20% were seen once. Sequenced input: peripheral blood. These receptors were collected from a woman aged 18-30 years with stable Graves' hyperthyroidism. Some clones in this sample may be carry-over from other donors' samples.

The chain carries TRBV20-1 and TRBJ2-7; no reliable D call. Trimming took 5 bases from V and 3 from J, leaving 17 bases between them. Germline values: CDR1 DFQATT, CDR2 SNEGSKA (reference sequence). The CDR3 consists of 14 residues. CDR3 in DNA: TGCAGTGCTGGGATAGTGGGAATCTTCTACGAGCAGTACTTC. It encodes CSAGIVGIFYEQYF.

The sample holds a few counts of this clonotype. The gene calls are TRBV30 and TRBJ1-6; 7 bases match TRBD1. V shed 1 base, J shed 5 bases, and the junction held 5 bases outside the gene matches. This CDR3 spans 15 amino acids. Germline V gives CDR1 GTSNPN, CDR2 SVGIG (reference sequence). CDR3 sequence: CAWSGHRGDNSPLHF. The DNA for the CDR3 is TGTGCCTGGAGTGGCCACAGGGGAGATAATTCACCCCTCCACTTT.

This rearrangement joins TRBV7-9 to TRBJ2-2; 11 bases align to TRBD2. Germline CDR1 is SEHNR and CDR2 is FQNEAQ (reference sequence). This CDR3 has 15 residues. The ends lost 5 bases at V and 6 bases at J; junction bases unmatched: 5. CDR3 bases: TGTGCCAGCAGCACCAGACTAGCGGGACCCGGGGAGCTGTTTTTT. It translates to CASSTRLAGPGELFF. Using reference TRBV7-9 and TRBJ2-2 for the parts outside the CDR3, the full variable domain is DTGVSQNPRHKITKRGQNVTFRCDPISEHNRLYWYRQTLGQGPEFLTYFQNEAQLEKSRLLSDRFSAERPKGSFSTLEIQRTEQGDSAMYLCASSTRLAGPGELFFGEGSRLTVL.

In this sample, this clonotype turned up a few times. The conserved final phenylalanine or tryptophan is absent from the CDR3, which likely points to a read error. This chain links TRBV19 with TRBJ1-1, with D perhaps matching TRBD1 (5 bases). Germline CDR1 reads LNHDA; CDR2 reads SQIVND (reference sequence). This CDR3 has 17 residues. The V end lost 5 bases, the J end lost 1 base, and 20 bases lay between the germline ends. Here the CDR3 reads CASSFSIIVTANTEAFL. The CDR3 DNA sequence: TGTGCCAGTAGTTTTAGCATTATTGTGACAGCGAACACTGAAGCTTTCTTG.

The V gene is TRBV7-9, the J gene TRBJ1-2; D might be TRBD1 (5 bases). Germline CDR1 is SEHNR and CDR2 is FQNEAQ (reference sequence). The CDR3 spans 13 residues. V lost 5 bases, J lost 8 bases, and 15 bases lay in between. The CDR3 DNA follows: TGTGCCAGCAGCACGAGCCCCGGGGCAGGCTACACCTTC. Protein: CASSTSPGAGYTF. Full variable domain (rest looked up from reference TRBV7-9 and TRBJ1-2): DTGVSQNPRHKITKRGQNVTFRCDPISEHNRLYWYRQTLGQGPEFLTYFQNEAQLEKSRLLSDRFSAERPKGSFSTLEIQRTEQGDSAMYLCASSTSPGAGYTFGSGTRLTVV.

This clonotype appeared many times. As DNA, the CDR3 is TGTGCCAGCAGTACCCAGGCCTCTGGAAACACCATATATTTT. As protein: CASSTQASGNTIYF. This rearrangement joins TRBV28 to TRBJ1-3; no clear D. V was pared by 5 bases and J by 0 bases, with 8 bases between. CDR3 size: 14 residues. Germline CDR1 reads MDHEN; CDR2 reads SYDVKM.

The chain links TRBV7-2 to TRBJ1-5, with no clear D. The CDR3 extends over 14 amino acids. Trimming took off 0 bases at V and 4 bases at J, with 7 bases between the two ends. From germline, CDR1 is SGHTA and CDR2 FQGNSA. The CDR3 DNA reads as TGTGCCAGCAGCTTAGCGTTCAGGAATCAGCCCCAGCATTTT. This translates into CASSLAFRNQPQHF.

This clonotype was recorded at least ten times. The gene calls are TRBV28 and TRBJ1-2; 8 bases match TRBD1. V lost 3 bases and J lost 7; bases outside the gene matches: 10. The CDR3 has 15 residues. CDR1 and CDR2 from the germline V gene are MDHEN and SYDVKM. CDR3 loop: CASSFGDRGETGYTF. CDR3 bases: TGTGCCAGCAGTTTTGGCGACAGGGGAGAGACTGGCTACACCTTC.

This clonotype has a count of ten or more. The chain recombines TRBV12-3 or TRBV12-4 with TRBJ2-7; TRBD2 might be the D (5 bases). The V and J ends lost 5 bases and 5 bases respectively, with 16 bases between them. CDR3 size: 14 residues. DNA for the CDR3: TGTGCCAGCAGTGTCCTAGGGCGGGCCCACGAGCAGTACTTC. Amino acid sequence: CASSVLGRAHEQYF.

This clonotype was found many times. The chain carries TRBV20-1 and TRBJ1-2; D uncertain. This CDR3 has 13 amino acids. The germline CDR1 and CDR2 sequences are DFQATT and SNEGSKA (reference sequence). V shed 4 bases and J shed 6 bases, with 15 bases lying between them. The CDR3 is CSATQDGLNGYTF. As DNA, the CDR3 is TGCAGTGCTACGCAGGACGGACTAAATGGCTACACCTTC.

Comment on this clonotype: A read error is possible here, since a much larger clone lies one base away. V and J are TRBV30 and TRBJ2-7, with 9 bases identical to TRBD1. This CDR3 has 14 residues. Germline V gives CDR1 GTSNPN, CDR2 SVGIG (reference sequence). This CDR3 reads CAWSVGTGYYDQYF. The CDR3 region has the DNA TGTGCCTGGAGTGTAGGGACAGGGTACTACGATCAGTACTTC.

This clonotype was counted many times. The chain is built from TRBV12-3 or TRBV12-4 and TRBJ2-7; no definite D call. The CDR3 is 14 amino acids. Trimming shortened V by 3 bases and J by 4 bases, and 13 bases separated the two germline ends. The CDR3 loop is CASSFSLVLYEQYF. In DNA, the CDR3 is TGTGCCAGCAGTTTTAGTCTAGTATTATACGAGCAGTACTTC.

This clonotype has ten or more counts. The chain recombines TRBV2 with TRBJ1-5; no clear D gene. The germline V and J ends were trimmed by 4 bases and 2 bases, with 12 bases remaining between them. The CDR3 runs to 15 residues. Germline assignment: CDR1 SNHLY and CDR2 FYNNEI. The CDR3 DNA reads as TGTGCCAGCAGTGCTGGGGAGTCAGGCAATCAGCCCCAGCATTTT. Its translation is CASSAGESGNQPQHF.

This clonotype was recorded many times. The CDR3 is CAISESVGGTEAFF. Written as DNA, the CDR3 is TGTGCCATCAGTGAGTCGGTGGGGGGGACTGAAGCTTTCTTT. The rearrangement uses TRBV10-3 and TRBJ1-1; the D gene is possibly TRBD1 (5 bases). The CDR3 spans 14 residues. V was pared by 0 bases and J by 5 bases, with 10 bases between. The germline CDR1 and CDR2 sequences are ENHRY and SYGVKD.